What follows is one T cell receptor beta chain and its context. Its antigen is unknown. The record originates from a study of T cells in Graves' hyperthyroidism and ophthalmopathy. The study's findings and limits: The model made its ophthalmopathy prediction, and onset followed a median around 6.5 months later. Most thyroid clonotypes with frequency above 0.001 were detected in blood.

The source material, RNA transcripts, was used to amplify TCR beta CDR3 regions. Initially, a first-round RT-PCR of the TCR CDR3 employed the HTBI primer set. TCRdb reanalysed the multiplex PCR reads using MiXCR and keeps one entry per CDR3 protein. The sample holds 540,000 or so distinct CDR3 sequences, roughly 50% seen once. This TCR was sampled from an adult woman with Graves' disease, either hyperthyroidism or ophthalmopathy (not recorded which). What was sequenced was peripheral blood or thyroid tissue (not recorded which).

For the CDR3, the DNA is TGCAGTGCTAGGTGGAGGGGGCGCGGTTCACCCCTCCACTTT. Protein: CSARWRGRGSPLHF. J is TRBJ1-6 and V is TRBV20-1, with 7 bases aligning to TRBD1. J was trimmed by 9 bases and V by 3 bases; bases with no gene match: 8. Germline assignment: CDR1 DFQATT and CDR2 SNEGSKA (reference sequence). CDR3 length: 14 amino acids.